The 28 T cell receptor beta chains reported below all come from one sample, sequenced in a study of blood T cell repertoires in COVID-19. TCRdb's table, derived via immunoSEQ multiplex PCR, lists solely in-frame clones and lacks some. This sample has roughly 200,000 clones, with about 86% found just once. The sequenced sample consisted of PBMCs or T cells enriched from blood (not recorded which). The receptors come from a woman between 40 and 55 years old with acute COVID-19.

The rearrangement uses TRBV2 and TRBJ1-2; TRBD1 matches at 9 bases. The CDR3 is made up of 13 amino acids. Germline V gene sequence: CDR1 SNHLY, CDR2 FYNNEI. With V trimmed by 5 bases and J by 7 bases, 5 bases remained unmatched. CDR3 in amino acids: CASSSDRGSGYTF. CDR3 DNA: TGTGCCAGCAGTTCCGACAGGGGGAGTGGCTACACCTTC. Full variable domain (rest looked up from reference TRBV2 and TRBJ1-2): EPEVTQTPSHQVTQMGQEVILRCVPISNHLYFYWYRQILGQKVEFLVSFYNNEISEKSEIFDDQFSVERPDGSNFTLKIRSTKLEDSAMYFCASSSDRGSGYTFGSGTRLTVV.

The V gene is TRBV27, the J gene TRBJ2-7; 9 nucleotides line up with TRBD1. V was clipped by 5 bases and J by 4 bases; unmatched bases: 12. Germline V CDR1 and CDR2: MNHEY, SMNVEV (reference sequence). The CDR3 runs 16 residues. CDR3 nucleotides: TGTGCCAGCAGTCGGACAGGGGATCGGGGAATTTACGAGCAGTACTTC. This encodes CASSRTGDRGIYEQYF.

The chain is built from TRBV18 and TRBJ2-3; 13 positions agree with TRBD2. Germline V gene data show CDR1 as KGHSH and CDR2 as LQKENI. Trimming removed 4 bases from V and 5 bases from J; junction bases left unmatched: 0. The CDR3 length is 14 residues. The CDR3 DNA is TGTGCCAGCTCACGGACTAGCGGGAGAGATACGCAGTATTTT. It encodes CASSRTSGRDTQYF.

This rearrangement joins TRBV27 to TRBJ2-7, with a tentative D call TRBD1 (5 bases). The CDR3 extends over 14 amino acids. The V gene's germline CDR1 is MNHEY and CDR2 SMNVEV (reference sequence). Trimming cost V 3 bases and J 0 bases, with 9 bases left between them. The CDR3 coding sequence is TGTGCCAGCAGTTTTCAGGGCCCCTCCTACGAGCAGTACTTC. The encoded protein is CASSFQGPSYEQYF.

V and J are TRBV12-3 or TRBV12-4 and TRBJ2-2; D unclear. The CDR3 is made up of 12 amino acids. V lost 10 bases and J lost 4, with 10 bases in between. The CDR3 DNA sequence: TGTGCCACCTATGGTAGCACCGGGGAGCTGTTTTTT. This translates into CATYGSTGELFF.

V usage is TRBV4-1 and J usage is TRBJ2-5; 7 nucleotides line up with TRBD2. CDR1 is MGHRA and CDR2 is YSYEKL in the germline V gene. J lost 0 bases, V lost 1 base, and 5 bases had no gene match. This CDR3 is 16 amino acids long. CDR3 nucleotides: TGCGCCAGCAGCCAAGTGGGGGGAGGGTACCAAGAGACCCAGTACTTC. This translates into CASSQVGGGYQETQYF.

The V call is TRBV7-2, the J call TRBJ2-5, with D unresolved. CDR1 and CDR2 (germline): SGHTA, FQGNSA. V lost 5 bases, J lost 5 bases, and 9 bases lay in between. The CDR3 length is 12 residues. The CDR3 DNA sequence: TGTGCCAGCAGCCAGGCCCGGGAGACCCAGTACTTC. Its translation: CASSQARETQYF. Variable domain in full (rest from reference TRBV7-2 and TRBJ2-5): GAGVSQSPSNKVTEKGKDVELRCDPISGHTALYWYRQSLGQGLEFLIYFQGNSAPDKSGLPSDRFSAERTGGSVSTLTIQRTQQEDSAVYLCASSQARETQYFGPGTRLLVL.

The rearrangement uses TRBV4-1 and TRBJ2-1; 8 bases map to TRBD1. Germline assignment: CDR1 MGHRA and CDR2 YSYEKL. The CDR3 totals 16 residues. The ends lost 2 bases at V and 4 bases at J; junction bases unmatched: 7. In DNA, the CDR3 is TGCGCCAGCAGCCAATCAGGGGGCATCCCTTACAATGAGCAGTTCTTC. Translation gives CASSQSGGIPYNEQFF.

The V call is TRBV28, the J call TRBJ1-2, with a possible D match to TRBD1 (5 bases). The CDR3 consists of 14 residues. Germline CDR1 MDHEN, CDR2 SYDVKM. Trimming took off 6 bases at V and 3 bases at J, with 14 bases between the two ends. CDR3 residues: CASRATGPYYGYTF. In nucleotides, the CDR3 is TGTGCCAGCAGAGCCACAGGCCCCTACTATGGCTACACCTTC.

The genes are TRBV3-1 (or the pseudogene TRBV3-2) and TRBJ1-1; D ambiguous. Trimming stripped 4 bases from V and 4 bases from J, with 10 bases between. Germline CDR1 is LGHDT and CDR2 is YNNKEL (reference sequence). The CDR3 has 13 amino acids. The CDR3 bases are TGTGCCAGCAGCCTCCAGAGGAGCACTGAAGCTTTCTTT. Protein product: CASSLQRSTEAFF.

The chain combines TRBV7-9 with TRBJ2-3; TRBD2 matches at 9 bases. Germline-derived CDR1 and CDR2 are SEHNR and FQNEAQ (reference sequence). This CDR3 has 16 amino acids. Trimming took 5 bases from V and 2 from J; bases not matched to a gene: 8. CDR3 loop: CASSRALAGLTDTQYF. The CDR3 DNA reads as TGTGCCAGCAGCCGCGCACTAGCGGGTCTCACAGATACGCAGTATTTT.

The gene calls are TRBV29-1 and TRBJ2-1, with 8 bases matching TRBD1. Germline V CDR1 and CDR2: SQVTM, ANQGSEA. CDR3 length: 13 residues. The V and J ends lost 7 bases and 8 bases, in that order; junction bases with no gene match: 10. The CDR3 DNA is TGCAGCGCCCTCCCAGACAGGGGCGATGAGCAGTTCTTC. Amino acids: CSALPDRGDEQFF.

This clone was seen a handful of times. The V and J genes are TRBV6-5 and TRBJ2-7; D uncertain. V shed 10 bases and J shed 0 bases, with 13 bases lying between them. Germline assignment: CDR1 MNHEY and CDR2 SVGAGI. The CDR3 contains 13 residues. The CDR3 coding sequence is TGTGCCACGCATGGTACGAGCTCCTACGAGCAGTACTTC. It yields the protein CATHGTSSYEQYF.

This clone was seen a single time. This chain joins TRBV7-2 and TRBJ2-1; D not certain. Germline CDR1 and CDR2: SGHTA and FQGNSA. CDR3 size: 11 residues. Trimming stripped 7 bases from V and 4 bases from J, with 5 bases between. The CDR3 loop reads CASNYYNEQFF. The CDR3 coding sequence is TGTGCCAGCAACTATTACAATGAGCAGTTCTTC.

The rearrangement uses TRBV2 and TRBJ2-1, with D unresolved. Trimming left V 5 bases short and J 0 bases short, with 11 bases between. CDR3 length: 15 residues. Germline values: CDR1 SNHLY, CDR2 FYNNEI. The CDR3 is CASSPDSLSYNEQFF. The CDR3 coding sequence is TGTGCCAGCAGTCCCGACTCCCTCTCCTACAATGAGCAGTTCTTC. Complete variable domain (other parts from reference TRBV2 and TRBJ2-1): EPEVTQTPSHQVTQMGQEVILRCVPISNHLYFYWYRQILGQKVEFLVSFYNNEISEKSEIFDDQFSVERPDGSNFTLKIRSTKLEDSAMYFCASSPDSLSYNEQFFGPGTRLTVL.

There are a few counts of this clone. This chain joins TRBV23-1 and TRBJ2-1; no clear D gene. TRBV23-1 is filed as an ORF, its function uncertain. The CDR3 totals 16 residues. Trimming pared 3 bases from V and 0 bases from J, leaving 12 bases between. The DNA for the CDR3 is TGCGCCAGCAGTCATAAGCGCCTCTCCTCCTACAATGAGCAGTTCTTC. The encoded protein is CASSHKRLSSYNEQFF.

This clone occurred once. The chain joins TRBV3-1 (or the pseudogene TRBV3-2) to TRBJ1-5; no firm D call. The CDR3 runs to 13 residues. Germline CDR1 LGHDT, CDR2 YNNKEL (reference sequence). The V end was cut by 4 bases, the J end by 0 bases, with 4 bases between. The DNA for the CDR3 is TGTGCCAGCAGCCTAAATAGCAATCAGCCCCAGCATTTT. As protein: CASSLNSNQPQHF.

A few counts support this clone. The V call is TRBV7-6, the J call TRBJ2-7, with 10 bases fitting TRBD2. Germline-derived CDR1 and CDR2 are SGHVS and FNYEAQ. This CDR3 is 15 amino acids long. V lost 3 bases, J lost 3 bases, and 5 bases stayed unmatched. As DNA, the CDR3 is TGTGCCAGCAGCTTTGCAGGGACTAGCGTCTACGAGCAGTACTTC. Translated: CASSFAGTSVYEQYF.

This chain links TRBV2 with TRBJ2-2, with 7 bases fitting TRBD2. CDR3 length equals 15 residues. CDR1 and CDR2 (germline): SNHLY, FYNNEI. J gave up 3 bases and V 7 bases, and 8 bases lay outside the gene matches. The CDR3 sequence: CASKGREGDTGELFF. DNA of the CDR3: TGTGCCAGCAAGGGTAGGGAGGGTGACACCGGGGAGCTGTTTTTT.

The CDR3 DNA sequence: TGTGCCAGCAGCTATTCTTACAATGAGCAGTTCTTC. Translating gives CASSYSYNEQFF. V and J are TRBV11-3 and TRBJ2-1; D unclear. This CDR3 region has 12 residues. CDR1 and CDR2 from the germline V gene are SGHNT and YENEEA. The ends were cut back, 4 bases at V and 4 bases at J, with 5 bases in the middle.

This chain connects TRBV11-2 to TRBJ2-1, with D perhaps matching TRBD2 (6 bases). CDR1 and CDR2 (germline): SGHAT, FQNNGV. This CDR3 contains 16 residues. Trimming left V 1 base short and J 4 bases short, with 14 bases between. The CDR3 region is CASSLVRDSIYNEQFF. CDR3 sequence (DNA): TGTGCCAGCAGCTTAGTGCGGGACTCGATTTACAATGAGCAGTTCTTC.

The genes are TRBV20-1 and TRBJ2-3; no reliable D call. V lost 3 bases and J lost 3, with 13 bases in between. Germline CDR1 and CDR2: DFQATT and SNEGSKA (reference sequence). The CDR3 is made up of 14 amino acids. CDR3 in amino acids: CSASPLSSTDTQYF. As DNA, the CDR3 is TGCAGTGCTAGTCCACTCTCTTCAACAGATACGCAGTATTTT.

The chain links TRBV10-3 to TRBJ2-5, with 10 nucleotides matching TRBD1. The CDR3 length is 14 residues. Losses at the gene ends were 3 bases for V and 7 bases for J; bases not matched to a gene: 5. Germline CDR1 ENHRY, CDR2 SYGVKD. The chain's CDR3 is CAISDGQGVGTQYF. CDR3 nucleotide sequence: TGTGCCATCAGTGACGGACAGGGGGTAGGGACCCAGTACTTC.

The rearrangement joins TRBV6-1 to TRBJ2-1, with 7 positions matching TRBD2. With 3 bases clipped from V and 8 bases from J, the junction kept 10 bases outside the gene matches. Germline CDR1 MNHNS, CDR2 SASEGT. CDR3 length: 15 residues. The CDR3 spells CASSDSASGVDEQFF. The CDR3 DNA follows: TGTGCCAGCAGTGATTCGGCTAGCGGTGTCGATGAGCAGTTCTTC.

The chain employs TRBV4-1 and TRBJ1-3; 7 positions match TRBD1. CDR1 and CDR2 from the germline V gene are MGHRA and YSYEKL. This CDR3 contains 16 residues. V trimming: 0 bases; J trimming: 4 bases; junction bases outside the gene matches: 6. For the CDR3, the DNA is TGCGCCAGCAGCCAAGATTCGGGACAGATGGGAAACACCATATATTTT. It encodes CASSQDSGQMGNTIYF.

The chain is built from TRBV4-1 and TRBJ1-4, with D unclear. V dropped 4 bases and J dropped 8 bases, with 23 bases sitting between them. Germline V gene lookup returns CDR1 MGHRA and CDR2 YSYEKL. The CDR3 has 17 residues. CDR3 residues: CASSPPRGVGRGEKLFF. For the CDR3, the DNA is TGCGCCAGCAGCCCCCCACGCGGGGTGGGGAGAGGGGAAAAACTGTTTTTT.

This rearrangement joins TRBV28 to TRBJ1-2, with TRBD1 matching over 9 bases. V lost 4 bases and J lost 14; bases outside the gene matches: 11. The germline CDR1 and CDR2 sequences are MDHEN and SYDVKM. The CDR3 spans 13 residues. The CDR3 region is CASSSPIQGAGTF. The CDR3 DNA is TGTGCCAGCAGTTCCCCAATACAGGGGGCGGGTACCTTC.

This clone showed up just once. Other nucleotide sequences in the sample specify the same CDR3. V gene TRBV5-6 combines with J gene TRBJ2-5; D unresolved. This CDR3 spans 11 amino acids. Trimming removed 2 bases at V and 4 bases at J, with 3 bases between. The germline V gene has CDR1 SGHDT and CDR2 YYEEEE. The CDR3: CASSFGETQYF. CDR3 DNA sequence: TGTGCCAGCAGCTTCGGAGAGACCCAGTACTTC. The full variable domain, rest sourced from reference TRBV5-6 and TRBJ2-5, is DAGVTQSPTHLIKTRGQQVTLRCSPKSGHDTVSWYQQALGQGPQFIFQYYEEEERQRGNFPDRFSGHQFPNYSSELNVNALLLGDSALYLCASSFGETQYFGPGTRLLVL.